The present T cell receptor beta chain was sequenced within a study of blood T cell repertoires in COVID-19. Study information: Samples of COVID-19 (acute and convalescent) were obtained from the United States, Italy and Spain. In each case, the material was cDNA or gDNA derived from T cells, B-cell-depleted T cells, or PBMCs.

As processed by the authors: Nucleated cell counts were estimated from reference gene primer amplification. Sequenced by immunoSEQ multiplex PCR; TCRdb stores in-frame clones only, minus some. For V, J and clone size, that table is used; D and trimming come from the DNA. The table records approximately 280,000 clones, approximately 90% of them present only once. This clone was recorded once. CDR1 and CDR2 from the germline V gene are SNHLY and FYNNEI. The CDR3 consists of 15 residues. Deletions cut 10 bases from V and 0 bases from J, with 18 bases between. The rearrangement uses TRBV2 and TRBJ1-2, with TRBD1 as a possible D gene (5 bases). The TCR comes from a woman aged 55-69 years with acute or convalescent COVID-19. Sequencing was carried out using peripheral blood. CDR3 nucleotides: TGTGCCACAGAGGAGGGGTCGTTAGCTAACTATGGCTACACCTTC. Protein sequence: CATEEGSLANYGYTF.